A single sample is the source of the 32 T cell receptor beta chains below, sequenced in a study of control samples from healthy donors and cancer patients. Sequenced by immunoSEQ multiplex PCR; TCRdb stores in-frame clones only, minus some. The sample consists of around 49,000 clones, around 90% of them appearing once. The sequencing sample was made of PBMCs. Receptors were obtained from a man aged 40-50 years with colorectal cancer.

The CDR3 protein is CSATGYGYTF. DNA of the CDR3: TGCAGTGCTACTGGCTATGGCTACACCTTC. The chain links TRBV20-1 to TRBJ1-2; D unclear. The length of the CDR3 is 10 residues. Germline CDR1 and CDR2: DFQATT and SNEGSKA (reference sequence). Trimming pared 4 bases from V and 4 bases from J, leaving 4 bases between.

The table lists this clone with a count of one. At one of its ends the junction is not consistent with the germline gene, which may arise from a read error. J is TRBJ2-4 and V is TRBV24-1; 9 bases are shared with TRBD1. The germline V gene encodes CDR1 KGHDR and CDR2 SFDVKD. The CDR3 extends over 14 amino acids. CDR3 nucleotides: TGTGCCACTCCCTGGACAGGGGCCAAGAACATTCAGTACTTC. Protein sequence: CATPWTGAKNIQYF.

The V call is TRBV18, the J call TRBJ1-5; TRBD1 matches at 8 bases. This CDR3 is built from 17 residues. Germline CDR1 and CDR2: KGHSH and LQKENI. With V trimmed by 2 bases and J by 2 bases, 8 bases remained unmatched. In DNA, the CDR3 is TGTGCCAGCTCACCAAAGGACAGGGCGAAGGGCAATCAGCCCCAGCATTTT. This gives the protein CASSPKDRAKGNQPQHF. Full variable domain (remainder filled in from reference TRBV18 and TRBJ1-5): NAGVMQNPRHLVRRRGQEARLRCSPMKGHSHVYWYRQLPEEGLKFMVYLQKENIIDESGMPKERFSAEFPKEGPSILRIQQVVRGDSAAYFCASSPKDRAKGNQPQHFGDGTRLSIL.

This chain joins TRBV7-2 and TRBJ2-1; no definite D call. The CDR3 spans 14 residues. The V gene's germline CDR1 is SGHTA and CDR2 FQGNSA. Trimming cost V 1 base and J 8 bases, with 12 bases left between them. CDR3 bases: TGTGCCAGCAGCTTAGGGCTGCATTTCGATGAGCAGTTCTTC. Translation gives CASSLGLHFDEQFF.

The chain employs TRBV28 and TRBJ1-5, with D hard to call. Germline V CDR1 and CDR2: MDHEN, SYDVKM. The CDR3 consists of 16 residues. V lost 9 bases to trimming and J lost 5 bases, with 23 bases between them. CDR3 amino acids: CASSYFRRLPHQPQHF. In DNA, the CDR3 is TGTGCCAGTTCGTACTTCCGCCGACTCCCCCATCAGCCCCAGCATTTT.

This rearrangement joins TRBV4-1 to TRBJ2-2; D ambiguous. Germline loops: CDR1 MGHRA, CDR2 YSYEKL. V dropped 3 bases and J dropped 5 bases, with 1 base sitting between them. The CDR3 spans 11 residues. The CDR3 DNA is TGCGCCAGCAGCCAGACCGGGGAGCTGTTTTTT. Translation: CASSQTGELFF.

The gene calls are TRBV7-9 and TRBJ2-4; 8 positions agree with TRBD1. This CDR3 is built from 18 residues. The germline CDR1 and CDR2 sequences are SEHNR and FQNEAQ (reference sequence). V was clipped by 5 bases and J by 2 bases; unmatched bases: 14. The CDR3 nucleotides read TGTGCCAGCAGCCCCCGGAAACAGGGGGATAGGACCAAAAACATTCAGTACTTC. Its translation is CASSPRKQGDRTKNIQYF.

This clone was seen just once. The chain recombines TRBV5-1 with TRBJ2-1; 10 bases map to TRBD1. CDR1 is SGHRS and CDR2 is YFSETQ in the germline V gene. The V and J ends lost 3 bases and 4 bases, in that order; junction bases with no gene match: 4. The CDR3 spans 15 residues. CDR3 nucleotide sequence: TGCGCCAGCAGCTCAGGACAGGGGGGATACAATGAGCAGTTCTTC. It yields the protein CASSSGQGGYNEQFF.

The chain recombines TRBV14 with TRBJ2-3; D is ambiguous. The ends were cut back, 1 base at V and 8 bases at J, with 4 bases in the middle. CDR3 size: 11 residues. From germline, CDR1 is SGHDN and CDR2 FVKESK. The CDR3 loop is CASSQGSTQYF. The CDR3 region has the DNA TGTGCCAGCAGCCAAGGGTCTACGCAGTATTTT. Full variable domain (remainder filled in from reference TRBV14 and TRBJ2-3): EAGVTQFPSHSVIEKGQTVTLRCDPISGHDNLYWYRRVMGKEIKFLLHFVKESKQDESGMPNNRFLAERTGGTYSTLKVQPAELEDSGVYFCASSQGSTQYFGPGTRLTVL.

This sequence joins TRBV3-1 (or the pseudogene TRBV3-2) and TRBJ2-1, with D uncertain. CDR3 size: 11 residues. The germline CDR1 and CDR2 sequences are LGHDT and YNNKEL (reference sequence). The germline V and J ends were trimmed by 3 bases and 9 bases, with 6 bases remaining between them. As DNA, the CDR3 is TGTGCCAGCAGCCATGGTCCTGAGCAGTTCTTC. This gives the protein CASSHGPEQFF.

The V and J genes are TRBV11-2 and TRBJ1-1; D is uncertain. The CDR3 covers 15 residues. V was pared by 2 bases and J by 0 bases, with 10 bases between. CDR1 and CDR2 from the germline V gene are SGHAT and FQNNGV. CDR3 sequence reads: CASSLNTGLNTEAFF. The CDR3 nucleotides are TGTGCCAGCAGCTTAAATACGGGTTTGAACACTGAAGCTTTCTTT.

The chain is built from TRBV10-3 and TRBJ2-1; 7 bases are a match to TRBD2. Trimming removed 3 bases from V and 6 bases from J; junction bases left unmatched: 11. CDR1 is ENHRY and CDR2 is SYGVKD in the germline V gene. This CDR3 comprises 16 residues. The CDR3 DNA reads TGTGCCATCAGTGAACCCCTAGCGGAAATTATCAATGAGCAGTTCTTC. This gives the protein CAISEPLAEIINEQFF.

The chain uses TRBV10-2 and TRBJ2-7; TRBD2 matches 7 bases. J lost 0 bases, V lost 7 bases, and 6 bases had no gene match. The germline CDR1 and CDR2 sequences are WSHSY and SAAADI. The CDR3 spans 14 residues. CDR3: CASTIREDSYEQYF. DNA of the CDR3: TGCGCCAGCACAATTCGGGAGGACTCCTACGAGCAGTACTTC.

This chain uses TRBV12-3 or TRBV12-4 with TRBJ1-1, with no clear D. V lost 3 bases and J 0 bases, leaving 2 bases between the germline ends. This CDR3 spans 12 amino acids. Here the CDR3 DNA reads TGTGCCAGCAGTTTTCTGAACACTGAAGCTTTCTTT. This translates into CASSFLNTEAFF.

The CDR3 is CASSGTAGNTIYF. The CDR3 coding sequence is TGTGCCAGCTCAGGGACAGCTGGAAACACCATATATTTT. This chain joins TRBV18 and TRBJ1-3; 7 bases match TRBD1. Germline-derived CDR1 and CDR2 are KGHSH and LQKENI. CDR3 size: 13 residues. V trimming: 5 bases; J trimming: 2 bases; junction bases outside the gene matches: 0.

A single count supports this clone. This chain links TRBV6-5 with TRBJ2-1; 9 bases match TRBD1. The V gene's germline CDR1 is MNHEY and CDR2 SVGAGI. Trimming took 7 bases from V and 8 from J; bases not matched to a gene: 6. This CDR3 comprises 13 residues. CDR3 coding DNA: TGTGCCAGCACGAGACAGGGGGGAGATGAGCAGTTCTTC. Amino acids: CASTRQGGDEQFF.

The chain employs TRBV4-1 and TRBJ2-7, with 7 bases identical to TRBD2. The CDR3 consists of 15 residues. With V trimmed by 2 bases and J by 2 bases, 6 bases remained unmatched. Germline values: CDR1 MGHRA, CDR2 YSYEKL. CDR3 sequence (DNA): TGCGCCAGCAGCCAACTGGGACTATTCCCCTACGAGCAGTACTTC. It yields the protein CASSQLGLFPYEQYF.

The CDR3 DNA reads TGTGCCAGCAGCAATCATTTTGGGGGTGGGTATGGCTACACCTTC. Translating gives CASSNHFGGGYGYTF. The chain is built from TRBV21-1 and TRBJ1-2. TRBV21-1 has pseudogene status. CDR3 length equals 15 residues.

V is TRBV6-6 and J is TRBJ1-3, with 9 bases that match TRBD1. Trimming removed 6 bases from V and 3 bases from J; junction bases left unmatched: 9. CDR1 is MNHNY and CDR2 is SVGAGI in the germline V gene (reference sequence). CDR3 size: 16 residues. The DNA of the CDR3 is TGTGCCAGCAGGAAAAACAGGGGGCAGATTGGAAACACCATATATTTT. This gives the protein CASRKNRGQIGNTIYF.

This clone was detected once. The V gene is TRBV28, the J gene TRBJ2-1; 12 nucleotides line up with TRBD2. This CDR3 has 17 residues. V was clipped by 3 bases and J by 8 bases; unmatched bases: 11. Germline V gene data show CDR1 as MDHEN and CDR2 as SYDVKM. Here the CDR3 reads CASSLSPGLAGMDEQFF. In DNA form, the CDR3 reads TGTGCCAGCAGTTTGAGTCCAGGACTAGCGGGAATGGATGAGCAGTTCTTC.

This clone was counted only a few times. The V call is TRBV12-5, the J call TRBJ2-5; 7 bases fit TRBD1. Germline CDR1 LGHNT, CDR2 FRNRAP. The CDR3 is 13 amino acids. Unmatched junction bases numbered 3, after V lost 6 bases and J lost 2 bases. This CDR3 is CASGSGQQETQYF. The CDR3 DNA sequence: TGTGCTAGTGGATCGGGACAGCAAGAGACCCAGTACTTC. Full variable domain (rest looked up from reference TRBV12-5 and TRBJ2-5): DARVTQTPRHKVTEMGQEVTMRCQPILGHNTVFWYRQTMMQGLELLAYFRNRAPLDDSGMPKDRFSAEMPDATLATLKIQPSEPRDSAVYFCASGSGQQETQYFGPGTRLLVL.

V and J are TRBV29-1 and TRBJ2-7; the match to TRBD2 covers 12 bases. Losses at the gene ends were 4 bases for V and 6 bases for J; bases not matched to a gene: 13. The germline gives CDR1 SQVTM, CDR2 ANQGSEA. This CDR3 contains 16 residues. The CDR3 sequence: CSVAADSTSGSLEQYF. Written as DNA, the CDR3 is TGCAGCGTTGCCGCGGACTCGACTAGCGGGAGTCTCGAGCAGTACTTC.

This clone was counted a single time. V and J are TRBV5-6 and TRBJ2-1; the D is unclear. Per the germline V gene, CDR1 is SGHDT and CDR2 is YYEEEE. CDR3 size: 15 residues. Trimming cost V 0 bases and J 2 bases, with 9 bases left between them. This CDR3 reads CASSLGAWAYNEQFF. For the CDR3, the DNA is TGTGCCAGCAGCTTGGGAGCTTGGGCCTACAATGAGCAGTTCTTC. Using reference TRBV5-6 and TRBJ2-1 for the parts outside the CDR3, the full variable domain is DAGVTQSPTHLIKTRGQQVTLRCSPKSGHDTVSWYQQALGQGPQFIFQYYEEEERQRGNFPDRFSGHQFPNYSSELNVNALLLGDSALYLCASSLGAWAYNEQFFGPGTRLTVL.

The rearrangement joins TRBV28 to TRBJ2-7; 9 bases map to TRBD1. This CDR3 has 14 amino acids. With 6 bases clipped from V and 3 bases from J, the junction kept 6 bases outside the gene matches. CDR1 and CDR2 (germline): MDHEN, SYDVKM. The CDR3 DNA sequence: TGTGCCAGCAGCCGTCGACAGGGGGGCTACGAGCAGTACTTC. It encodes CASSRRQGGYEQYF.

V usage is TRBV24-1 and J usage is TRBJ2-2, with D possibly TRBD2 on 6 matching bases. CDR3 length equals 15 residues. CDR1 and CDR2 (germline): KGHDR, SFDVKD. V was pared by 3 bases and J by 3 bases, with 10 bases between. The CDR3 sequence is CATSDISGDTGELFF. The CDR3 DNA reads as TGTGCCACCAGTGATATTAGCGGAGACACCGGGGAGCTGTTTTTT.

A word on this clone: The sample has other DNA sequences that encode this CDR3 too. CDR3 region: CASSSATGGNQPQHF. For the CDR3, the DNA is TGTGCCAGCAGTTCGGCGACTGGCGGCAATCAGCCCCAGCATTTT. The chain has TRBV6-2 or TRBV6-3 and TRBJ1-5; no clear D gene. V was clipped by 4 bases and J by 2 bases, with 12 bases between them. Germline CDR1 MNHEY, CDR2 SVGEGT. This CDR3 is built from 15 residues.

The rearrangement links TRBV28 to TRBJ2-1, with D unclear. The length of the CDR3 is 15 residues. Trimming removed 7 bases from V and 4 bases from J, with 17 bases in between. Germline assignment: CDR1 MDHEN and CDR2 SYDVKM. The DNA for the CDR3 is TGTGCCAGCATCAAATCAGTACTCAGTTACAATGAGCAGTTCTTC. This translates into CASIKSVLSYNEQFF.

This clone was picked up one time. CDR3 bases: TGTGCCACACAAGACAGGGGAGACACCGGGGAGCTGTTTTTT. Translation gives CATQDRGDTGELFF. The rearrangement uses TRBV19 and TRBJ2-2; 8 nucleotides align to TRBD1. This CDR3 has 14 residues. Germline-derived CDR1 and CDR2 are LNHDA and SQIVND (reference sequence). Unmatched junction bases numbered 7, after V lost 10 bases and J lost 3 bases. Full variable domain (outside the CDR3, taken from reference TRBV19 and TRBJ2-2): DGGITQSPKYLFRKEGQNVTLSCEQNLNHDAMYWYRQDPGQGLRLIYYSQIVNDFQKGDIAEGYSVSREKKESFPLTVTSAQKNPTAFYLCATQDRGDTGELFFGEGSRLTVL.

This CDR3 reads CASRENTEAFF. The CDR3 DNA reads TGTGCCAGTAGGGAGAACACTGAAGCTTTCTTT. This sequence joins TRBV19 and TRBJ1-1, with D unclear. Between the trimmed V and J ends, which lost 6 bases and 1 base, there was a span of 3 bases. This CDR3 is 11 amino acids long. In germline, CDR1 is LNHDA, CDR2 SQIVND (reference sequence).

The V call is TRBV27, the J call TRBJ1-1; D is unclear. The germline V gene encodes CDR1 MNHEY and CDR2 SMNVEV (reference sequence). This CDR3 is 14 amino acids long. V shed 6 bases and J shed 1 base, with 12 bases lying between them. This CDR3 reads CASSALRQNTEAFF. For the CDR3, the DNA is TGTGCCAGCAGCGCGCTTCGGCAGAACACTGAAGCTTTCTTT.

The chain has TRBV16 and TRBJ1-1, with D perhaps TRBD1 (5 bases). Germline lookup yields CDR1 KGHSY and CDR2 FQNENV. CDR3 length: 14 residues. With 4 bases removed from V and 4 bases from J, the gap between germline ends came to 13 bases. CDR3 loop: CASSPTGGVTEAFF. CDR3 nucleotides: TGTGCCAGCAGCCCTACGGGGGGTGTCACTGAAGCTTTCTTT.

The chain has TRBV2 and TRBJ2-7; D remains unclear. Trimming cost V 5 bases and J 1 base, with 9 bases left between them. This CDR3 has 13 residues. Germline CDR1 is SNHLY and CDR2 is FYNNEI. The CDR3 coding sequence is TGTGCCAGCAGTCTACCTTATTCCTACGAGCAGTACTTC. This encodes CASSLPYSYEQYF.